One sample yielded the 2 T cell receptor beta chains listed below, sequenced in a study of blood T cells in healthy people across ages. A second about 7 to 12 cycle PCR used barcoded and J-beta primers. TCRdb redid the calling of the 5' RACE reads with MiXCR, one entry per CDR3 protein. This sample yields approximately 770,000 distinct CDR3 sequences, of which 58% are seen a single time; roughly 22% belongs to the top ten. Sequenced: blood. The receptors derive from a man younger than 45 in good health.

This clonotype has just a few counts. V is TRBV4-1 and J is TRBJ2-6; D perhaps matches TRBD1 (5 bases). Germline loops: CDR1 MGHRA, CDR2 YSYEKL. This CDR3 has 17 amino acids. The germline V and J ends were trimmed by 4 bases and 4 bases, with 17 bases remaining between them. The CDR3 loop is CASSRGDSLSGANVLTF. The CDR3 DNA reads as TGCGCCAGCAGCCGTGGAGACAGTTTATCCGGGGCCAACGTCCTGACTTTC.

This clonotype was counted only a few times. The chain is built from TRBV13 and TRBJ2-3; D is unclear. This CDR3 is built from 13 residues. Between the trimmed V and J ends, which lost 2 bases and 8 bases, there was a span of 11 bases. The germline V gene encodes CDR1 PRHDT and CDR2 FYEKMQ (reference sequence). The CDR3 DNA sequence: TGTGCCAGCAGCTTAATCTCCCTACGTACGCAGTATTTT. This translates into CASSLISLRTQYF.